This TCR beta chain is drawn from a study of T cells in Graves' hyperthyroidism and ophthalmopathy (dated by TCRdb to the late 2010s). For the study in its entirety: Peripheral blood samples were taken at the time of initial diagnosis, prior to any treatment. To identify distinguishing TCR V-J signatures, a discovery cohort of 90 to 100 patients was used, comprising 40 to 45 with Graves' ophthalmopathy and approximately 57 with stable Graves' hyperthyroidism. In about 6 Graves' hyperthyroidism patients, the study also compared T-cell repertoires from thyroid tissue with T-cell repertoires from blood. After blood sampling, hyperthyroidism patients were treated with methimazole at a starting dose of 30 mg daily, and ophthalmopathy patients were treated with high-dose intravenous methylprednisolone. The roughly 99 discovery patients were divided at random into training and test sets in a 7:3 ratio. Whether ophthalmopathy could be predicted prospectively was tested in an independent validation cohort made up of under 20 hyperthyroidism patients plus 17 patients who later progressed to ophthalmopathy. TCR Vbeta CDR3 sequencing of some 140 peripheral blood samples (43 ophthalmopathy, 75 to 85 hyperthyroidism and some 17 progressor patients) is reported in the paper. General findings and caveats noted by the study authors: Most expanded thyroid clonotypes (frequency above 0.001) were also detected in blood, a finding suggesting that blood repertoires may reflect thyroid immune responses. A 13 V-J signature model separated ophthalmopathy from stable hyperthyroidism, with nearly 90% sensitivity and 81.08% specificity in cross-validation and 80%/75% in testing. During validation, the model predicted progression to ophthalmopathy a median of around 7 months ahead of onset, with 70.59% sensitivity and about 75% specificity. No statistical method was used to fix the sample size in advance, and group allocation was not hidden from the investigators.

The TCR beta CDR3 regions were amplified from the RNA transcripts. The first round of RT-PCR for the TCR CDR3 was performed with the HTBI primer set and the Qiagen OneStep RT-PCR kit. Libraries were constructed in a second round of multiplex PCR, after which size selection and purification were performed. Paired-end sequencing of the libraries was performed with 100 bp reads on an Illumina HiSeq2000. The paper's processing steps were these. Raw data were processed with SOAPnuke, discarding reads with adapters, uncalled bases, mean Phred below 15, or no exact constant-primer or identifier match. High-quality paired reads were merged using COPE v1.2.5, and each unique nucleotide sequence was defined as a clonotype. MiTCR v1.1 was used to align clonotypes to the IMGT TRBV, TRBD and TRBJ reference segments. Analysis was restricted to V-J combinations with a frequency above 0.0001, which covered over 98% of repertoires. A TCS score was defined as the ratio between F50 (clonal expansion) and ExV (chaos), using BLOSUM62-based TCRdist between CDR3 peptides within each V-J. Welch's t-statistics and random forest reduced approximately 520 V-J features to some 14, which were used in a naive Bayes classifier (R e1071). TCRdb ran its own pipeline on the public reads, namely fastp trimming at Q25 and MiXCR clone calling, and kept in-frame beta chains. Under each unique CDR3 protein, matching rows form one entry showing the most common genes and DNA. TCRdb, not the authors, supplied the V and J calls. Present in this sample are about 560,000 distinct CDR3 sequences, around 17% of which were seen just once. The biggest ten clones account for approximately 18% of the sample.

A patient counted as having stable Graves' hyperthyroidism if no progression to ophthalmopathy occurred over 18 months of follow-up. The hyperthyroidism patients were between 18 and 65 years old and newly diagnosed, with a disease duration of less than 2 months. Exclusion was applied to patients with uncontrolled infections, other autoimmune diseases, pregnancy or lactation. Clinical symptoms, serum thyroxine and TRAb, thyroid ultrasound, and orbital computed tomography formed the basis for the diagnoses. PBMCs were isolated from 7.5 to 10 ml of fresh peripheral blood by Ficoll-Paque density gradient centrifugation. Total RNA was extracted using Trizol reagent, and RNA quality was assessed on an Agilent 2100 Bioanalyzer. From the cysteine up to the phenylalanine, the CDR3 has a length of 12 residues. Only the CDR3 DNA is retained, 36 bases long and in frame from the first base. Sequences MDHEN (CDR1) and SYDVKM (CDR2) are obtained from the germline V gene.

On this clonotype itself: The target of this receptor is not known. A read error may be the cause here, since a much bigger clone is one base away.

The clonotype comes from a woman under 30 with Graves' hyperthyroidism. Specimen: blood. The chain links TRBV28 with TRBJ1-1, with the D gene uncertain. The DNA sequence follows: TGTACCAGCAGTTTAGAGAGTTCTGAAGCTTTCTTT. It specifies CTSSLESSEAFF.